Shown below are 28 T cell receptor beta chains from a single sample sequenced in a study of glioma-infiltrating T cells after dendritic cell vaccination. TCRdb keeps only in-frame clones here, not all; method: immunoSEQ multiplex PCR. The sample carries 98,000 or so clones, approximately 80% recorded once. The time point here: after dendritic cell vaccination, including at tumor progression/relapse. The sample was blood, taken after dendritic cell vaccination. The receptors come from a human donor with glioblastoma.

V is TRBV10-2 and J is TRBJ2-1; D is possibly TRBD1 (5 bases). Germline CDR1 and CDR2: WSHSY and SAAADI. V was shortened by 0 bases and J by 8 bases, with 11 bases between the two germline ends. There are 14 residues in the CDR3. In nucleotides, the CDR3 is TGCGCCAGCAGTGAGTCGATAGGGGCTGATGAGCAGTTCTTC. Translation gives CASSESIGADEQFF.

This clone has just a few counts. The chain recombines TRBV5-6 with TRBJ2-7, with 11 bases lining up with TRBD2. Germline V CDR1 and CDR2: SGHDT, YYEEEE. This CDR3 comprises 13 residues. Trimming removed 4 bases from V and 7 bases from J; junction bases left unmatched: 4. Here the CDR3 DNA reads TGTGCCAGCAGCCCCCGGACTAGCGGGGAGCAGTACTTC. It is translated as CASSPRTSGEQYF.

J is TRBJ2-2 and V is TRBV6-5; possibly TRBD2 for D (6 bases). The CDR3 sequence is 16 residues long. V was pared by 4 bases and J by 0 bases, with 12 bases between. Germline CDR1 MNHEY, CDR2 SVGAGI. CDR3 residues: CASSWGWGANTGELFF. CDR3 nucleotide sequence: TGTGCCAGCAGTTGGGGATGGGGGGCGAACACCGGGGAGCTGTTTTTT.

V and J are TRBV19 and TRBJ1-5; 7 nucleotides line up with TRBD1. Germline trimming cut 9 bases from V and 2 bases from J; bases unmatched to any gene: 7. The CDR3 totals 14 residues. The germline CDR1 and CDR2 sequences are LNHDA and SQIVND (reference sequence). CDR3 nucleotide sequence: TGTGCCAGCCCGACAGGGAGCGGCAATCAGCCCCAGCATTTT. Protein product: CASPTGSGNQPQHF.

The rearrangement joins TRBV9 to TRBJ2-1, with D perhaps matching TRBD1 (7 bases). Germline V gene lookup returns CDR1 SGDLS and CDR2 YYNGEE. The CDR3 length is 17 residues. V was clipped by 4 bases and J by 3 bases, with 20 bases between them. CDR3 nucleotide sequence: TGTGCCAGCAGCCAGGGGGTAGCGGACCCTTTCTACAATGAGCAGTTCTTC. It translates to CASSQGVADPFYNEQFF.

The chain uses TRBV28 and TRBJ1-4; 10 bases fit TRBD1. V dropped 8 bases and J dropped 8; count of bases not matched to a gene: 14. This CDR3 region has 16 residues. The germline V gene has CDR1 MDHEN and CDR2 SYDVKM. The DNA of the CDR3 is TGTGCCAGCCACGGGGCACCCGGGACAGGGGAAGAAAAACTGTTTTTT. Its translation: CASHGAPGTGEEKLFF. Complete variable domain (other parts from reference TRBV28 and TRBJ1-4): DVKVTQSSRYLVKRTGEKVFLECVQDMDHENMFWYRQDPGLGLRLIYFSYDVKMKEKGDIPEGYSVSREKKERFSLILESASTNQTSMYLCASHGAPGTGEEKLFFGSGTQLSVL.

The table lists this clone with a few counts. The CDR3 DNA reads TGTGCCAGCACCCTAGGAAGCTCTGGAAACACCATATATTTT. Protein product: CASTLGSSGNTIYF. The chain links TRBV6-1 to TRBJ1-3; D unclear. This CDR3 region has 14 residues. The germline V gene has CDR1 MNHNS and CDR2 SASEGT. The germline V and J ends were trimmed by 7 bases and 0 bases, with 10 bases remaining between them.

The rearrangement uses TRBV9 and TRBJ1-5; TRBD1 might be the D (6 bases). The CDR3 contains 15 residues. V was shortened by 2 bases and J by 3 bases, with 12 bases between the two germline ends. Germline V gene lookup returns CDR1 SGDLS and CDR2 YYNGEE. Written as DNA, the CDR3 is TGTGCCAGCAGCGTTGAGGACAGTTTCAATCAGCCCCAGCATTTT. It is translated as CASSVEDSFNQPQHF. The whole variable domain, filled in from reference TRBV9 and TRBJ1-5, reads DSGVTQTPKHLITATGQRVTLRCSPRSGDLSVYWYQQSLDQGLQFLIQYYNGEERAKGNILERFSAQQFPDLHSELNLSSLELGDSALYFCASSVEDSFNQPQHFGDGTRLSIL.

J is TRBJ1-5 and V is TRBV12-5; no clear D gene. Between the trimmed V and J ends, which lost 8 bases and 8 bases, there was a span of 19 bases. Germline lookup yields CDR1 LGHNT and CDR2 FRNRAP. The CDR3 sequence is 14 residues long. The DNA of the CDR3 is TGTGCTAGTCTTGTTGAGGGTATTCTCGAGCCCCAGCATTTT. It codes for CASLVEGILEPQHF.

The rearrangement joins TRBV27 to TRBJ2-7, with D possibly being TRBD2 (6 bases). The germline V and J ends were trimmed by 6 bases and 4 bases, with 16 bases remaining between them. Germline lookup yields CDR1 MNHEY and CDR2 SMNVEV (reference sequence). CDR3 length: 14 amino acids. CDR3 sequence reads: CASSAILGGYEQYF. CDR3 in DNA: TGTGCCAGCAGCGCCATACTCGGGGGATACGAGCAGTACTTC.

This clone was recorded once. V is TRBV7-2 and J is TRBJ2-1; possible D gene TRBD2, 5 bases. CDR1 is SGHTA and CDR2 is FQGNSA in the germline V gene. There are 15 residues in the CDR3. V was cut by 2 bases and J by 2 bases, with 10 bases left in between. The DNA for the CDR3 is TGTGCCAGCAGCTTAAATCGGGGTCCCTACAATGAGCAGTTCTTC. It specifies CASSLNRGPYNEQFF.

This chain uses TRBV29-1 with TRBJ1-1, with TRBD1 as a possible D gene (5 bases). There are 15 residues in the CDR3. V was shortened by 4 bases and J by 3 bases, with 18 bases between the two germline ends. Germline V gives CDR1 SQVTM, CDR2 ANQGSEA. The CDR3 loop is CSVGPGSGGYTEAFF. As DNA, the CDR3 is TGCAGCGTTGGACCAGGGTCGGGAGGGTACACTGAAGCTTTCTTT.

V and J are TRBV6-1 and TRBJ2-7; D uncertain. Germline V gene lookup returns CDR1 MNHNS and CDR2 SASEGT. Trimming shortened V by 6 bases and J by 4 bases, and 7 bases separated the two germline ends. The CDR3 contains 11 residues. This CDR3 is CASREIYEQYF. CDR3 bases: TGTGCCAGCAGAGAGATTTACGAGCAGTACTTC.

V usage is TRBV19 and J usage is TRBJ2-7; D is uncertain. Trimming took off 4 bases at V and 2 bases at J, with 9 bases between the two ends. CDR3 length equals 13 residues. Germline V gene sequence: CDR1 LNHDA, CDR2 SQIVND (reference sequence). The CDR3, as DNA: TGTGCCAGTAGTAACAACATTGCCTACGAGCAGTACTTC. Translated: CASSNNIAYEQYF.

The chain has TRBV29-1 and TRBJ2-2; D unclear. From germline, CDR1 is SQVTM and CDR2 ANQGSEA. The V end lost 6 bases, the J end lost 8 bases, and 16 bases lay between the germline ends. There are 13 residues in the CDR3. The CDR3 DNA follows: TGCAGCGTGACAATGGCCGGCGCAGGGGAGCTGTTTTTT. It codes for CSVTMAGAGELFF.

V gene TRBV28 combines with J gene TRBJ2-7; D is perhaps TRBD2 (6 bases). Germline V gene data show CDR1 as MDHEN and CDR2 as SYDVKM. This CDR3 has 14 amino acids. V was cut by 7 bases and J by 5 bases, with 18 bases left in between. CDR3 loop: CASTPPGGWHEQYF. CDR3 nucleotide sequence: TGTGCCAGCACCCCTCCCGGGGGATGGCACGAGCAGTACTTC.

The chain recombines TRBV9 with TRBJ1-6; 8 bases are shared with TRBD1. The CDR3 is 15 residues long. The V and J ends lost 4 bases and 5 bases, in that order; junction bases with no gene match: 5. CDR1 and CDR2 (germline): SGDLS, YYNGEE. This CDR3 is CASSTQGANNSPLHF. CDR3 in DNA: TGTGCCAGCAGCACGCAGGGGGCGAATAATTCACCCCTCCACTTT.

The rearrangement joins TRBV5-1 to TRBJ2-3, with TRBD2 matching over 7 bases. CDR1 and CDR2 (germline): SGHRS, YFSETQ. The CDR3 is 13 residues long. V was clipped by 0 bases and J by 7 bases; unmatched bases: 2. CDR3 in amino acids: CASSLGLANTQYF. CDR3 DNA sequence: TGCGCCAGCAGCTTGGGACTAGCTAATACGCAGTATTTT.

V usage is TRBV27 and J usage is TRBJ2-1; possible D gene TRBD2, 6 bases. Germline V gives CDR1 MNHEY, CDR2 SMNVEV (reference sequence). Trimming took 3 bases from V and 7 from J, leaving 13 bases between them. The CDR3 totals 14 residues. The chain's CDR3 is CASSFQRVGNEQFF. For the CDR3, the DNA is TGTGCCAGCAGTTTTCAGCGGGTTGGTAATGAGCAGTTCTTC.

V usage is TRBV5-1 and J usage is TRBJ2-1; 13 bases align to TRBD2. After removal of 4 bases from V and 8 bases from J, the junction contained 9 bases not matched to a gene. CDR1 and CDR2 (germline): SGHRS, YFSETQ. The length of the CDR3 is 16 residues. Written as DNA, the CDR3 is TGCGCCAGCAGCAGGATAACTAGCGGGGGGGCCCATGAGCAGTTCTTC. This translates into CASSRITSGGAHEQFF. Full variable domain (outside the CDR3, taken from reference TRBV5-1 and TRBJ2-1): KAGVTQTPRYLIKTRGQQVTLSCSPISGHRSVSWYQQTPGQGLQFLFEYFSETQRNKGNFPGRFSGRQFSNSRSEMNVSTLELGDSALYLCASSRITSGGAHEQFFGPGTRLTVL.

This chain uses TRBV10-2 with TRBJ1-2; D might be TRBD1 (6 bases). Trimming pared 3 bases from V and 5 bases from J, leaving 13 bases between. This CDR3 contains 14 residues. CDR1 is WSHSY, CDR2 SAAADI, per germline. The CDR3 sequence is CASSERGAGYGYTF. CDR3 nucleotides: TGCGCCAGCAGTGAACGGGGGGCGGGTTATGGCTACACCTTC.

The genes are TRBV10-3 and TRBJ2-5, with TRBD2 matching over 12 bases. The CDR3 loop spans 15 amino acids. Unmatched junction bases numbered 5, after V lost 5 bases and J lost 4 bases. The germline gives CDR1 ENHRY, CDR2 SYGVKD. The CDR3 DNA follows: TGTGCCATCAGTCACCTAGCGGGGGGGGGAGAGACCCAGTACTTC. Its protein is CAISHLAGGGETQYF.

The rearrangement joins TRBV18 to TRBJ2-1; 8 positions agree with TRBD2. The germline gives CDR1 KGHSH, CDR2 LQKENI. Trimming at V came to 6 bases and at J to 9 bases, leaving 10 bases not matched to a gene. The CDR3 runs to 14 residues. CDR3: CASSGAGAIGEQFF. The CDR3 region has the DNA TGTGCCAGCTCGGGAGCGGGAGCGATTGGTGAGCAGTTCTTC.

The chain is built from TRBV10-3 and TRBJ2-6; TRBD2 might be the D (5 bases). This CDR3 spans 16 amino acids. V was clipped by 4 bases and J by 0 bases, with 10 bases between them. The V gene's germline CDR1 is ENHRY and CDR2 SYGVKD. CDR3 amino acids: CAISGTASSGANVLTF. CDR3 DNA: TGTGCCATCAGTGGGACTGCGTCCTCTGGGGCCAACGTCCTGACTTTC.

The V call is TRBV6-1, the J call TRBJ1-2; the match to TRBD1 covers 11 bases. The trim removed 6 bases at V and 7 bases at J, leaving 7 bases unmatched. Germline CDR1 MNHNS, CDR2 SASEGT. The CDR3 runs 14 residues. The CDR3 here is CASRQGQGASGYTF. The CDR3 DNA follows: TGTGCCAGCAGACAAGGACAGGGGGCGAGTGGCTACACCTTC.

This clone was seen only a few times. CDR3 nucleotide sequence: TGTGCCAGCAGCTTAGTAACCGGGTGGAACTATGGCTACACCTTC. It encodes CASSLVTGWNYGYTF. The chain couples TRBV11-2 to TRBJ1-2; unclear D gene. The V gene's germline CDR1 is SGHAT and CDR2 FQNNGV. CDR3 length: 15 residues. Trimming pared 1 base from V and 2 bases from J, leaving 11 bases between.

V is TRBV12-5 and J is TRBJ1-1, with D uncertain. The CDR3 is 12 residues long. Looked up from germline, CDR1 is LGHNT and CDR2 is FRNRAP. V was pared by 5 bases and J by 9 bases, with 13 bases between. The CDR3 DNA reads as TGTGCTAGTGGTCCCGGGATTAACCAAGCTTTCTTT. Residues: CASGPGINQAFF.

The rearrangement uses TRBV6-6 and TRBJ2-1; possibly TRBD2 for D (7 bases). This CDR3 is 14 amino acids long. Trimming removed 2 bases at V and 6 bases at J, with 11 bases between. Germline V gene lookup returns CDR1 MNHNY and CDR2 SVGAGI (reference sequence). Written as DNA, the CDR3 is TGTGCCAGCAGTTACGGGGGGGCGACCAATGAGCAGTTCTTC. Translating gives CASSYGGATNEQFF.